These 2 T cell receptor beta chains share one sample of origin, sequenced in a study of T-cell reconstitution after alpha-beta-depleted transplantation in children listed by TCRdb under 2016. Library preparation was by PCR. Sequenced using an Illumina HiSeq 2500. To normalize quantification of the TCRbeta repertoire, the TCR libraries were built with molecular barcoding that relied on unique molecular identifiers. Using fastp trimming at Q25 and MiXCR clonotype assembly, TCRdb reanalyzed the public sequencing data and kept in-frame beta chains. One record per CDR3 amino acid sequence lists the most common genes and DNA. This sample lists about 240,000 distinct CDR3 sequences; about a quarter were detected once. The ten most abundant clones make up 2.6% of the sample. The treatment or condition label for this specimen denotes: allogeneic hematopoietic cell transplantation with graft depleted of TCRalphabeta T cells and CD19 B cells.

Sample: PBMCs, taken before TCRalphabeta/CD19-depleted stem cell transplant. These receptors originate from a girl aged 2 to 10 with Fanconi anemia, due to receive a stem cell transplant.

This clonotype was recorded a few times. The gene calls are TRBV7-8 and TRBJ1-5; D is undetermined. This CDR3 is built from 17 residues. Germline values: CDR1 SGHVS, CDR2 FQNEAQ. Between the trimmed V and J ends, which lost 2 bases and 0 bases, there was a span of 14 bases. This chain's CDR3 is CASSLSDEPYSNQPQHF. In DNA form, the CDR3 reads TGTGCCAGCAGCTTATCGGACGAACCCTATAGCAATCAGCCCCAGCATTTT.

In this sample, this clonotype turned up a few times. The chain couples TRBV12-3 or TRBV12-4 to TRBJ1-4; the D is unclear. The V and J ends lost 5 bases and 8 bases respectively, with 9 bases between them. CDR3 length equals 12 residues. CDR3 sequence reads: CASSLAWEKLFF. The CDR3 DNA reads TGTGCCAGCAGTCTTGCCTGGGAAAAACTGTTTTTT.